These T cell receptor beta chains were read from a single sample in a study of shared clonotypes between healthy human individuals. Assay used: immunoSEQ multiplex PCR; TCRdb lists only in-frame clones, some missing. The profile shows about 980,000 clones, approximately 76% of them singletons. The sample taken for sequencing was memory CD4+ T cells sorted from blood. Receptor source: a man aged 18-30 years in good health. CDR3s include the opening cysteine and the closing phenylalanine or tryptophan. A D gene is named only where the DNA matches it firmly. The listing skips clone size in some rows; elsewhere it reads once, few, many or a size class.

abundance | d_gene | j_gene | v_gene | CDR3nt | CDR3aa
few | - | TRBJ1-6 | TRBV27 | TGTGCCAGCAGTATCAATACGAATTCACCCCTCCACTTT | CASSINTNSPLHF
many | - | TRBJ2-2 | TRBV6-1 | TGTGCCAGCGGAACTAGCCCCGCGAACACCGGGGAGCTGTTTTTT | CASGTSPANTGELFF
- | TRBD2 | TRBJ2-7 | TRBV7-2 | TGTGCCAGCAGCTTAGCGCTGGGCGGGAGGGCTTACGAGCAGTACTTC | CASSLALGGRAYEQYF
many | TRBD2 | TRBJ2-7 | TRBV6-5 | TGTGCCAGCAAGGCCCAGGGAGGGTTTGGGGAGCAGTACTTC | CASKAQGGFGEQYF
- | - | TRBJ1-5 | TRBV2 | TGTGCCAGCAGTGGGAGTCTCCAGGGAGTTGGGGCCTATAGCAATCAGCCCCAGCATTTT | CASSGSLQGVGAYSNQPQHF
- | - | TRBJ2-5 | TRBV5-1 | TGCGCCAGCAGCTTTGCCAGCAAAGGGAATCAAGAGACCCAGTACTTC | CASSFASKGNQETQYF
- | - | TRBJ1-1 | TRBV9 | TGTGCCAGCAGCGTTTCAGACAGAAAGAACACTGAAGCTTTCTTT | CASSVSDRKNTEAFF
many | - | TRBJ2-5 | TRBV28 | TGTGCCAGCACGCCAATTGGGGCCCTGAGCGAGACCCAGTACTTC | CASTPIGALSETQYF
- | - | TRBJ2-7 | TRBV6-1 | TGTGCCAGCAGTGAGCCAATCACAGGAGGAATTGCCTACGAGCAGTACTTC | CASSEPITGGIAYEQYF
- | TRBD2 | TRBJ2-7 | TRBV10-3 | TGTGCCAGCAGTGCCTATAGCGGGAGGGATACTTACGAGCAGTACTTC | CASSAYSGRDTYEQYF
once | - | TRBJ1-1 | TRBV28 | TGTGCCAGCAGTAAGAGGGGTGGGGTTACTGAAGCTTTCTTT | CASSKRGGVTEAFF
- | - | TRBJ1-6 | TRBV10-3 | TGTGCCATCCGCGAACAGGGATTGGCGTGGTCACCCCTCCACTTT | CAIREQGLAWSPLHF
- | TRBD2 | TRBJ2-7 | TRBV10-3 | TGTGCCATCAGCCACAGCGGGAGTTCATCCTACGAGCAGTACTTC | CAISHSGSSSYEQYF
- | - | TRBJ2-3 | TRBV5-1 | TGCGCCAGCAGCCAAGAACAGACCGCCACAGATACGCAGTATTTT | CASSQEQTATDTQYF
- | TRBD2 | TRBJ2-1 | TRBV4-1 | TGCGCCAGCAGCCACCAAACAGCGGGGGGGTTCTGGGATGAGCAGTTCTTC | CASSHQTAGGFWDEQFF
- | - | TRBJ1-6 | TRBV7-3 | TGTGCCAGCAGCTTAAATGGGGGAAGTTTGGATTCACCCCTCCACTTT | CASSLNGGSLDSPLHF
- | - | TRBJ1-3 | TRBV28 | TGTGCCAGCAGTTTATCGTATGGAGGGTGGAACACCATATATTTT | CASSLSYGGWNTIYF
once | TRBD2 | TRBJ2-5 | TRBV7-2 | TGTGCCAGCAGCCCTGGGGGGGTGTCGTACGAGACCCAGTACTTC | CASSPGGVSYETQYF
- | TRBD1 | TRBJ1-2 | TRBV5-5 | TGTGCCAGCCTACAGGGGCTAGGCTATGGCTACACCTTC | CASLQGLGYGYTF
- | TRBD2 | TRBJ2-1 | TRBV2 | TGTGCCAGCAGTAAAACGGGGGGGACGAGCTCCTACAATGAGCAGTTCTTC | CASSKTGGTSSYNEQFF
once | - | TRBJ2-7 | TRBV27 | TGTGCCAGCAGTCGAATGCCCTCAAGCTCCTACGAGCAGTACTTC | CASSRMPSSSYEQYF
few | TRBD2 | TRBJ2-1 | TRBV29-1 | TGCAGCGGTCGGACTAGCGGGGGCGCTGAGCAGTTCTTC | CSGRTSGGAEQFF
- | TRBD1 | TRBJ1-1 | TRBV6-5 | TGTGCCAGCAGGGGACAGGGGGCCACTGAAGCTTTCTTT | CASRGQGATEAFF
- | - | TRBJ2-7 | TRBV4-1 | TGCGCCAGCAGCCATCCCGCTAGGGATGGCGAGCAGTACTTC | CASSHPARDGEQYF
few | - | TRBJ1-2 | TRBV7-9 | TGTGCCAGCAGCTTAAATACTAACTATGGCTACACCTTC | CASSLNTNYGYTF
few | - | TRBJ1-1 | TRBV19 | TGTGCCAGTAGTATAGAGGGCTTACGTCGAGCTTTCTTT | CASSIEGLRRAFF
few | - | TRBJ2-7 | TRBV18 | TGTGCCAGCTCACCAATGAGCGGAAGCTCCTACGAGCAGTACTTC | CASSPMSGSSYEQYF
few | - | TRBJ2-5 | TRBV7-2 | TGTGCCAGCAGCCCCACTAGAGCGGAGACCCAGTACTTC | CASSPTRAETQYF
- | - | TRBJ1-4 | TRBV18 | TGTGCCAGCTCTCCTGCTGGGGGGGAAAAACTGTTTTTT | CASSPAGGEKLFF
- | TRBD2 | TRBJ2-5 | TRBV11-2 | TGTGCCAGCAGCTTAGCGGGGGGAACATTAACCCAGTACTTC | CASSLAGGTLTQYF
few | - | TRBJ2-1 | TRBV7-8 | TGTGCCAGCAGCCATAGCGAGGCTACAGTTGAGCAGTTCTTC | CASSHSEATVEQFF
- | - | TRBJ1-2 | TRBV6-5 | TGTGCCAGCGGGGGTTTTTATGGCTACACCTTC | CASGGFYGYTF
- | - | TRBJ1-6 | TRBV2 | TGTGCCAGCAGTGAGCAGTTAGCATATAATTCACCCCTCCACTTT | CASSEQLAYNSPLHF
- | - | TRBJ1-1 | TRBV5-1 | TGCGCCAGCAGCTTGGGAGACGCCCCCACTGAAGCTTTCTTT | CASSLGDAPTEAFF
- | TRBD1 | TRBJ2-1 | TRBV30 | TGTGCCTGGAGATACACAGGGGGCTCCTACAATGAGCAGTTCTTC | CAWRYTGGSYNEQFF
few | - | TRBJ1-1 | TRBV2 | TGTGCCAGCAGCCCTAACACTGAAGCTTTCTTT | CASSPNTEAFF
- | - | TRBJ1-2 | TRBV5-3 | TGTGCCAGAAGCTTGGTGGCGGGGGCAGGAGCTGGCTACACCTTC | CARSLVAGAGAGYTF
- | - | TRBJ1-1 | TRBV5-1 | TGCGCCAGCAGCGCACTGACACTAATGAACACTGAAGCTTTCTTT | CASSALTLMNTEAFF
- | - | TRBJ1-3 | TRBV7-9 | TGTGCCAGCCCAGGGGCTGGAAACACCATATATTTT | CASPGAGNTIYF
- | - | TRBJ1-2 | TRBV5-8 | TGTGCCAGCAGCGTACAGGGTACTAACTATGGCTACACCTTC | CASSVQGTNYGYTF
- | - | TRBJ2-1 | TRBV29-1 | TGCAGCGTTGAAGACTTTCCAGGCCTTGAGCAGTTCTTC | CSVEDFPGLEQFF
- | - | TRBJ2-3 | TRBV5-4 | TGTGCCAGCAGCTTGGACTTTACTAGTTCAGATACGCAGTATTTT | CASSLDFTSSDTQYF
- | TRBD1 | TRBJ1-2 | TRBV6-5 | TGTGCCAGCAGTTATTCGGGTCAGGACAGGGGGATCGGCTACACCTTC | CASSYSGQDRGIGYTF
once | - | TRBJ1-2 | TRBV28 | TGTGCCAGCGGATCTCCAAATCAACCTAGTAACTATGGCTACACCTTC | CASGSPNQPSNYGYTF
- | - | TRBJ2-7 | TRBV5-3 | TGTGCCAGAAGCTTGGGACGACCAAAGGGATACGAGCAGTACTTC | CARSLGRPKGYEQYF
few | TRBD2 | TRBJ2-1 | TRBV5-1 | TGCGCCAGCAGAACTAGCGGGGGGAGCTACAATGAGCAGTTCTTC | CASRTSGGSYNEQFF
- | - | TRBJ1-2 | TRBV7-2 | TGTGCCAGCAGCTCCGGGTGGCTTGGGGATAACTATGGCTACACCTTC | CASSSGWLGDNYGYTF
few | - | TRBJ1-1 | TRBV7-2 | TGTGCCAGCAGCTTAGCGGCGGCCTCGAACACTGAAGCTTTCTTT | CASSLAAASNTEAFF
- | - | TRBJ2-3 | TRBV4-2 | TGTGCCAGCAGCCAGGAAGTTGGTGTACGTGATACGCAGTATTTT | CASSQEVGVRDTQYF
few | - | TRBJ2-7 | TRBV6-5 | TGTGCCAGCAGTTACTCGAATAACTACGAGCAGTACTTC | CASSYSNNYEQYF
- | - | TRBJ2-7 | TRBV5-8 | TGTGCCAGCAGCGAATCGACCAATACTATTTTCTACGAGCAGTACTTC | CASSESTNTIFYEQYF
- | - | TRBJ1-3 | TRBV7-2 | TGTGCCAGCAGCTTATACAACCAAAACACCATATATTTT | CASSLYNQNTIYF
- | TRBD1 | TRBJ2-1 | TRBV2 | TGTGCCAGCAACCGGGACAGGGACAATGAGCAGTTCTTC | CASNRDRDNEQFF
- | - | TRBJ2-5 | TRBV11-2 | TGTGCCAGCAGCGAACCTGCAATAGGGGAGACCCAGTACTTC | CASSEPAIGETQYF
once | - | TRBJ1-3 | TRBV15 | TGTGCCACCTCTTCGGCCTCTGGAAACACCATATATTTT | CATSSASGNTIYF
- | - | TRBJ1-1 | TRBV7-2 | TGTGCCAGCAGCTTATTTATTCAGGACACTGAAGCTTTCTTT | CASSLFIQDTEAFF
- | - | TRBJ2-7 | TRBV7-8 | TGTGCCAGCAGCTTAGTGTCGCGAGCGGCTACCTACGAGCAGTACTTC | CASSLVSRAATYEQYF
- | - | TRBJ1-4 | TRBV5-5 | TGTGCCAGCAGCTTGGCGGCGTGGGAGCCCTCTAATGAAAAACTGTTTTTT | CASSLAAWEPSNEKLFF
once | - | TRBJ1-1 | TRBV5-5 | TGTGCCAGCAGCTTGGGGCAGTTTGATCTAGGCACTGAAGCTTTCTTT | CASSLGQFDLGTEAFF
- | TRBD1 | TRBJ1-1 | TRBV19 | TGTGCCAGTAGTATAGGGCTTGGCAGGGGGCTCACTGAAGCTTTCTTT | CASSIGLGRGLTEAFF